This TCR beta chain was captured by sequencing in a study of T cells in Graves' hyperthyroidism and ophthalmopathy. The CDR3 regions of TCR beta were amplified from RNA transcripts. The HTBI primer set served for first-round RT-PCR of the TCR CDR3. Using its own MiXCR run on the multiplex PCR reads, TCRdb lists one record per CDR3 protein. This table has a few hundred thousand distinct CDR3 sequences, roughly 20% appearing once. The length of the CDR3 is 12 residues. The V end lost 8 bases, the J end lost 1 base, and 9 bases lay between the germline ends. The origin of this receptor is a man aged 18 to 30 with Graves' hyperthyroidism. The V and J genes are TRBV12-3 or TRBV12-4 and TRBJ2-7; D not certain. Sequencing was performed on blood. The CDR3, as DNA: TGTGCCAGCGGACGCCATTCCTACGAGCAGTACTTC. Residues: CASGRHSYEQYF.